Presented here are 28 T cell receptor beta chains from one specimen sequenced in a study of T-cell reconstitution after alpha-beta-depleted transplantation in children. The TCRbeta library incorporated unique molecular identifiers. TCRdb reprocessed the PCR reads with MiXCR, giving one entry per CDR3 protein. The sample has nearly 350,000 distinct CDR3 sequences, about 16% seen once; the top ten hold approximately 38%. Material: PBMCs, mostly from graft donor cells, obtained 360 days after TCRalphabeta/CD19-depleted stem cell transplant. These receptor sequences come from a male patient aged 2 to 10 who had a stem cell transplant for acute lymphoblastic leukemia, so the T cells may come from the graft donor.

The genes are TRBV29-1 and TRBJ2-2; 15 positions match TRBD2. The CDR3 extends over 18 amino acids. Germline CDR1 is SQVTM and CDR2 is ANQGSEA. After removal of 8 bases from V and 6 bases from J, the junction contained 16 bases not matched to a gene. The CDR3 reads CSLRRGLAGGPSPGELFF. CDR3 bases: TGCAGCTTGCGGCGTGGACTAGCGGGAGGGCCGTCCCCCGGGGAGCTGTTTTTT.

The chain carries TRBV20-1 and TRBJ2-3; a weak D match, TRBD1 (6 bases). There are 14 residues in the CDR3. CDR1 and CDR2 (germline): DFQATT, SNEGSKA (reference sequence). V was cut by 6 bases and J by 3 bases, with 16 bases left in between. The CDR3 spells CSATTTGSTDTQYF. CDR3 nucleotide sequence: TGCAGTGCCACAACCACAGGGAGTACAGATACGCAGTATTTT.

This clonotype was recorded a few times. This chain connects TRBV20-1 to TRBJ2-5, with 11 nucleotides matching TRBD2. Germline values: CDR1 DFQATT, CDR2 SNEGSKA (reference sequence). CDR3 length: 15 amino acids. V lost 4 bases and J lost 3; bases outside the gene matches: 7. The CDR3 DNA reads TGCAGTGCTACCCCTGAGACTAGCGGGAAAGAGACCCAGTACTTC. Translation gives CSATPETSGKETQYF.

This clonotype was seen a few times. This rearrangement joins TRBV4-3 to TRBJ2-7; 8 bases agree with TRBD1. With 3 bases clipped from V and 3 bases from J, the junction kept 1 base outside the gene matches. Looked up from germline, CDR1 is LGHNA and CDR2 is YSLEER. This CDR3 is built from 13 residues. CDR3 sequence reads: CASSHGQGYEQYF. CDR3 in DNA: TGCGCCAGCAGCCACGGACAGGGCTACGAGCAGTACTTC.

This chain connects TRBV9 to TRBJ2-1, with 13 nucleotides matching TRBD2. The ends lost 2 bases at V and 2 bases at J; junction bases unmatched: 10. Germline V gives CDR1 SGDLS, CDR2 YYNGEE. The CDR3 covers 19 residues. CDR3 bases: TGTGCCAGCAGCGTTTCCGGGACTAGCGGGAAAGAGGCCTACAATGAGCAGTTCTTC. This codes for CASSVSGTSGKEAYNEQFF.

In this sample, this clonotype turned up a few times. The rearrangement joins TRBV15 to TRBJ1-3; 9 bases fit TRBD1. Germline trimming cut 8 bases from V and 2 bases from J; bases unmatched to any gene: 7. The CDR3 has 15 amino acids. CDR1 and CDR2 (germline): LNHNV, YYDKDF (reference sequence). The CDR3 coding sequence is TGTGCCACCCGCCGGGACAGGGTTCCTGGAAACACCATATATTTT. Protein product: CATRRDRVPGNTIYF.

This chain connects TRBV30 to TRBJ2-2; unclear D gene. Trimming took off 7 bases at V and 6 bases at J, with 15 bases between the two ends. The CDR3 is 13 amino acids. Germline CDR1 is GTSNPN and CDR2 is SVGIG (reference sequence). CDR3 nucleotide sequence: TGTGCCTACCGACCCCAAAACGCCGGGGAGCTGTTTTTT. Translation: CAYRPQNAGELFF.

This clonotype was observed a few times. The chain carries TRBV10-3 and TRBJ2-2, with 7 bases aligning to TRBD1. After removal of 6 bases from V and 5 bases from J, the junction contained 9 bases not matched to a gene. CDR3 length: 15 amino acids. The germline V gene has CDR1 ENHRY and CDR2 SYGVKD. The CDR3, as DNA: TGTGCCATCAGCTTACAGGGGTCGAGGACCGGGGAGCTGTTTTTT. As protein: CAISLQGSRTGELFF.

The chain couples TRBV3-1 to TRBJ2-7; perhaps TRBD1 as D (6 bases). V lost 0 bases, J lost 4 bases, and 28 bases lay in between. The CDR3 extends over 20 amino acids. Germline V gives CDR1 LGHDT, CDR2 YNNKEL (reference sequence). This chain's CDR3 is CASSQDLHLKAAGVLYEQYF. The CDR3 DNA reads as TGTGCCAGCAGCCAAGATCTCCACCTCAAGGCGGCAGGGGTGTTGTACGAGCAGTACTTC.

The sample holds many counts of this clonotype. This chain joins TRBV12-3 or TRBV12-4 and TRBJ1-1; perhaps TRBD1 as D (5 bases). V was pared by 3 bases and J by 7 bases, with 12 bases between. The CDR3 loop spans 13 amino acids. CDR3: CASSLGGRVEAFF. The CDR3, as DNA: TGTGCCAGCAGTTTGGGGGGACGGGTTGAAGCTTTCTTT.

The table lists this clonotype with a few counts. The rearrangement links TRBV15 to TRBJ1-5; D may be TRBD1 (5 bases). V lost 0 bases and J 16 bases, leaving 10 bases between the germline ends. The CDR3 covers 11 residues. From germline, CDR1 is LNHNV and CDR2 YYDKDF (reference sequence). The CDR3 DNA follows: TGTGCCACCAGCAGAGATGGGACCAGTCATTTT. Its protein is CATSRDGTSHF.

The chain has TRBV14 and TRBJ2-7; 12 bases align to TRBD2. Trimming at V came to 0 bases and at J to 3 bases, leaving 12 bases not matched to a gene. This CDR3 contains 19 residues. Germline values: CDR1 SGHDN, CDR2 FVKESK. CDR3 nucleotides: TGTGCCAGCAGCCAAGAGTTCCTAGCGGGAGGGCCTCCCTACTACGAGCAGTACTTC. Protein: CASSQEFLAGGPPYYEQYF.

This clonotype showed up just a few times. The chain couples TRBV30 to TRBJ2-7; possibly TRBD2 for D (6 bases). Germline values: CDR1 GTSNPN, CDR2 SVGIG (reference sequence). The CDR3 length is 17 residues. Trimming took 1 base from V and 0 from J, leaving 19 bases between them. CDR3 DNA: TGTGCCTGGAGTGGCGCCCCCGGGGACTTCAGCTCCTACGAGCAGTACTTC. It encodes CAWSGAPGDFSSYEQYF.

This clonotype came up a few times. This CDR3 reads CASSLERGLGEQFF. The DNA of the CDR3 is TGTGCCAGCAGCCTCGAGCGGGGACTTGGTGAGCAGTTCTTC. The chain couples TRBV7-6 to TRBJ2-1; the match to TRBD2 covers 7 bases. The V and J ends lost 5 bases and 9 bases, in that order; junction bases with no gene match: 10. Looked up from germline, CDR1 is SGHVS and CDR2 is FNYEAQ. This CDR3 is 14 amino acids long.

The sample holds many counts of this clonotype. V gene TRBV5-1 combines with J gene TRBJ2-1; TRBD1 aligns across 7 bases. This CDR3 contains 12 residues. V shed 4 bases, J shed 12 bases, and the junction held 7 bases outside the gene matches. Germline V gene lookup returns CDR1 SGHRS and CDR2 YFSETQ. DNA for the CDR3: TGCGCCAGCAGCCTGGGACAGAACACGCAGTTCTTC. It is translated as CASSLGQNTQFF.

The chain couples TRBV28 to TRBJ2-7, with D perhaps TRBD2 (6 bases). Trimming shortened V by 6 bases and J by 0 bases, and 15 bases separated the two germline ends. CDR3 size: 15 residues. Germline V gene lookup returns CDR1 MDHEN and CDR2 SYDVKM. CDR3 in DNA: TGTGCCAGCAGCTTGGGACTGAGTCGCTCCTACGAGCAGTACTTC. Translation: CASSLGLSRSYEQYF.

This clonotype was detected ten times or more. The CDR3 coding sequence is TGTGCCAGCAGTCTTGTCCGGGACAGGGGTATTTACGAGCAGTACTTC. Encoded protein: CASSLVRDRGIYEQYF. The chain is built from TRBV12-3 or TRBV12-4 and TRBJ2-7; the match to TRBD1 covers 10 bases. Unmatched junction bases numbered 11, after V lost 5 bases and J lost 4 bases. The CDR3 spans 16 residues.

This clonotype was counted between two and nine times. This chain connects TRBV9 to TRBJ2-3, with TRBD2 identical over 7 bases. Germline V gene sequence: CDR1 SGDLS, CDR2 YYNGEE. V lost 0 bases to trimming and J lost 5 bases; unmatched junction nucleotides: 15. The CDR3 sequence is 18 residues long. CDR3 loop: CASSVAPPAGRRVDTQYF. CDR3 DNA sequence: TGTGCCAGCAGCGTAGCCCCCCCAGCGGGAAGGCGAGTAGATACGCAGTATTTT.

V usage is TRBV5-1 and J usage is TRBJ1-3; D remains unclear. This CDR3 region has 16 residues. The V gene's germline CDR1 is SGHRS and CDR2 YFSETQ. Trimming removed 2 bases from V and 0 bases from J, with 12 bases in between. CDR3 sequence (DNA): TGCGCCAGCAGCTTACGGGCAGGTAACTCTGGAAACACCATATATTTT. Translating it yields CASSLRAGNSGNTIYF.

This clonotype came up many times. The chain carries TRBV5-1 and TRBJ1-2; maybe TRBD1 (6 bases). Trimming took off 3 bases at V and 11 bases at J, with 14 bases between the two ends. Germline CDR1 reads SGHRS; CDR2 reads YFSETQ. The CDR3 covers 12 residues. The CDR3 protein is CASSWNREGYTF. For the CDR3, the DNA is TGCGCCAGCAGCTGGAACAGGGAAGGGTACACCTTC.

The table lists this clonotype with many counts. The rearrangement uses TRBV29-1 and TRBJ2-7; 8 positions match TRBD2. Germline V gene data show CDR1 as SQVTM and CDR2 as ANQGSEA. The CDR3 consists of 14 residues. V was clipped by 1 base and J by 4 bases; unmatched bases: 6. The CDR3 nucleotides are TGCAGCGTTGAAGGCGACGGGAGGGGTTACGAGCAGTACTTC. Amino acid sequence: CSVEGDGRGYEQYF.

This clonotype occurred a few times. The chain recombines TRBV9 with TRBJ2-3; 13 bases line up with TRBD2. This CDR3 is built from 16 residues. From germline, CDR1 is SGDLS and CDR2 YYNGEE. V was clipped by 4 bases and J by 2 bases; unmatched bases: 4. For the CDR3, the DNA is TGTGCCAGCAGCAAGGGACTAGCGGGGCCCACAGATACGCAGTATTTT. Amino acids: CASSKGLAGPTDTQYF.

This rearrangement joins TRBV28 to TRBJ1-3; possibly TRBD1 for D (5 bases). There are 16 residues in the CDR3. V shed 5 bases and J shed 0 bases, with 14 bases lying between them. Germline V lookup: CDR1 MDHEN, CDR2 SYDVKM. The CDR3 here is CASSLDQGDSGNTIYF. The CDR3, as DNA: TGTGCCAGCAGTCTTGACCAGGGAGACTCTGGAAACACCATATATTTT.

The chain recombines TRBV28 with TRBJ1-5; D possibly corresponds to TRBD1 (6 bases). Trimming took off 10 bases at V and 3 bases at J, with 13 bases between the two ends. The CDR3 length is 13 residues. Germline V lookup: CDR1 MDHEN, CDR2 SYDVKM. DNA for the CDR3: TGTGCCACTAATCGACAGGCCAATCAGCCCCAGCATTTT. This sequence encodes CATNRQANQPQHF.

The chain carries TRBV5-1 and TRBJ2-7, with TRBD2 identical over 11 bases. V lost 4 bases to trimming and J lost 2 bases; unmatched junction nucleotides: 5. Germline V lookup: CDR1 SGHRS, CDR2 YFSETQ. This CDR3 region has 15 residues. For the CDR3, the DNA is TGCGCCAGCAGCATTACTAGCGGGAGAGCCTACGAGCAGTACTTC. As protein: CASSITSGRAYEQYF.

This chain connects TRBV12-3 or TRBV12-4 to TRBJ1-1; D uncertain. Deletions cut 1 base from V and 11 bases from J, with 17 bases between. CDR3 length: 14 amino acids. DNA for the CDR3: TGTGCCAGCAGTTTAGTCCGCTGGGCCAAAGGGGCTTTCTTT. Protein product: CASSLVRWAKGAFF.

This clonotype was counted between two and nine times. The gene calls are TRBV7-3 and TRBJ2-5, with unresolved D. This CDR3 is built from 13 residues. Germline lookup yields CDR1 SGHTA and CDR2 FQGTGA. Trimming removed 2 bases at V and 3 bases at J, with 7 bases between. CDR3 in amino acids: CASSLWAEETQYF. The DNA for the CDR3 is TGTGCCAGCAGCTTATGGGCCGAAGAGACCCAGTACTTC.

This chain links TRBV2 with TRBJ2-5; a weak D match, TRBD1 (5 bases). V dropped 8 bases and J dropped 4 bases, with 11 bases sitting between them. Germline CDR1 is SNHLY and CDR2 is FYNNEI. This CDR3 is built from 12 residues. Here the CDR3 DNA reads TGTGCCAGCTTAGGGGAAGCAGAGACCCAGTACTTC. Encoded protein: CASLGEAETQYF.